This T cell receptor (beta chain) comes out of a study of blood T cell repertoires in COVID-19. About the study: Sites across the United States, Italy and Spain contributed samples from acute and convalescent COVID-19. PBMCs, B-cell-depleted T cells, or T cells were the source of the cDNA or gDNA that made up the material.

Trimming took 5 bases from V and 6 from J, leaving 14 bases between them. The CDR3 has 13 amino acids. The germline V gene has CDR1 SGHRS and CDR2 YFSETQ. Assay used: immunoSEQ multiplex PCR; TCRdb lists only in-frame clones, some missing. Altogether fewer than 100,000 clones are present, 80% being singletons, with the ten largest covering 10%. This clone was observed a handful of times. What was sequenced was peripheral blood. The sequence was collected from a woman aged 70-85 years with acute or convalescent COVID-19. The chain recombines TRBV5-1 with TRBJ1-1; no firm D call. The CDR3 DNA is TGCGCCAGCAGACTTGGGAGTAGTCCTGAAGCTTTCTTT. It is translated as CASRLGSSPEAFF.